The 9 T cell receptor beta chains below were found in one sample sequenced in a study of Graves' ophthalmopathy and Graves' hyperthyroidism. Amplification of TCR beta CDR3 regions used RNA transcripts. The first-round RT-PCR employed HTBI primers together with the Qiagen OneStep RT-PCR kit. A multiplex PCR was then performed as the second round. In TCRdb, the multiplex PCR reads were re-called with MiXCR into one record per CDR3 protein. Of a few hundred thousand distinct CDR3 sequences listed, roughly 17% are singletons. The sequenced sample was peripheral blood. These TCRs come from an adult woman with stable Graves' hyperthyroidism.

This clonotype was found many times. CDR3 bases: TGTGCCAGCAGCTTAGTAGGGAGGGGTTTGCGTGAGCAGTACTTC. It is translated as CASSLVGRGLREQYF. The V call is TRBV7-9, the J call TRBJ2-7, with TRBD2 matching 7 bases. V trimming: 1 base; J trimming: 7 bases; junction bases outside the gene matches: 10. The CDR3 spans 15 residues. From germline, CDR1 is SEHNR and CDR2 FQNEAQ (reference sequence).

This clonotype was recorded at least ten times. The chain uses TRBV9 and TRBJ2-5; D ambiguous. The CDR3 length is 13 residues. V shed 0 bases and J shed 3 bases, with 6 bases lying between them. The germline gives CDR1 SGDLS, CDR2 YYNGEE. The CDR3, as DNA: TGTGCCAGCAGCGTAGCGGTGGAAGAGACCCAGTACTTC. This gives the protein CASSVAVEETQYF.

This clonotype showed up many times. The V call is TRBV20-1, the J call TRBJ2-2; tentatively, D is TRBD1 (6 bases). The germline V and J ends were trimmed by 0 bases and 4 bases, with 15 bases remaining between them. Germline values: CDR1 DFQATT, CDR2 SNEGSKA (reference sequence). This CDR3 has 16 amino acids. CDR3 loop: CSARDGRRGGTGELFF. DNA for the CDR3: TGCAGTGCTAGAGATGGACGGCGAGGGGGCACCGGGGAGCTGTTTTTT.

V gene TRBV7-6 combines with J gene TRBJ2-7; weak D call: TRBD1 (5 bases). Per germline, CDR1 SGHVS and CDR2 FNYEAQ. V gave up 1 base and J gave up 1 base, with 11 bases separating them. The CDR3 runs to 15 residues. The CDR3: CASSLGRADSYEQYF. CDR3 DNA: TGTGCCAGCAGCTTAGGCAGGGCGGATTCCTACGAGCAGTACTTC.

At least ten counts were recorded for this clonotype. V gene TRBV27 combines with J gene TRBJ2-7, with 10 bases aligning to TRBD2. CDR3 length equals 13 residues. Germline V CDR1 and CDR2: MNHEY, SMNVEV (reference sequence). The V and J ends lost 10 bases and 0 bases, in that order; junction bases with no gene match: 3. The CDR3 DNA follows: TGTGCCATCGGACTAGCGGTCTCCTACGAGCAGTACTTC. Amino acids: CAIGLAVSYEQYF.

This clonotype showed up many times. The rearrangement links TRBV28 to TRBJ2-5; D gene uncertain. Germline assignment: CDR1 MDHEN and CDR2 SYDVKM. The V gene lost 2 bases and the J gene lost 5 bases, with 9 bases spanning the gap. The CDR3 is made up of 13 amino acids. CDR3: CASSLEAVETQYF. The CDR3 DNA follows: TGTGCCAGCAGTTTAGAGGCAGTGGAGACCCAGTACTTC.

This clonotype was seen many times. The chain carries TRBV11-2 and TRBJ2-7, with unresolved D. Germline CDR1 is SGHAT and CDR2 is FQNNGV. V was cut by 5 bases and J by 3 bases, with 5 bases left in between. The CDR3 is 11 amino acids. The CDR3 reads CASSIYYEQYF. The CDR3 DNA reads TGTGCCAGCAGCATATACTACGAGCAGTACTTC.

This clonotype was detected many times. The rearrangement joins TRBV7-9 to TRBJ1-1; D gene unclear. Trimming stripped 0 bases from V and 2 bases from J, with 10 bases between. This CDR3 is 15 amino acids long. The germline CDR1 and CDR2 sequences are SEHNR and FQNEAQ (reference sequence). The CDR3 sequence is CASSLADGRNTEAFF. The CDR3 DNA reads as TGTGCCAGCAGCTTAGCTGACGGCCGAAACACTGAAGCTTTCTTT.

As DNA, the CDR3 is TGTGCCAGCAGGAACCGCCAAACAGGAACTGGGGGCGAGCAGTACTTC. Encoded protein: CASRNRQTGTGGEQYF. The chain recombines TRBV6-1 with TRBJ2-7; D could derive from TRBD1 or TRBD2 (5 bases each). CDR1 is MNHNS, CDR2 SASEGT, per germline. CDR3 length equals 16 residues. The germline V and J ends were trimmed by 6 bases and 6 bases, with 24 bases remaining between them.